This T cell receptor (beta chain) is drawn from a study of blood T cell repertoires in COVID-19. Using immunoSEQ multiplex PCR, the repertoire was profiled, and TCRdb retains in-frame clones only, with some absent. The sample lists approximately 80,000 clones, 82% seen once, with approximately 30% in the top ten. Germline CDR1 is MDHEN and CDR2 is SYDVKM. CDR3 length: 16 residues. V was shortened by 6 bases and J by 10 bases, with 22 bases between the two germline ends. The V call is TRBV28, the J call TRBJ1-6; no reliable D call. The receptor was derived from a human donor in a cohort sampled during active COVID-19. Sequencing was performed on peripheral blood. The CDR3 here is CASRTRAGRIGSPLHF. The DNA of the CDR3 is TGTGCCAGCAGAACCCGGGCGGGGAGGATAGGATCACCCCTCCACTTT.